This TCR beta chain stems from a study of shared clonotypes between healthy human individuals. Study-level points and caveats: Non-shared clonotypes had lower generation probabilities than those shared by all four donors.

TCRdb's table, derived via immunoSEQ multiplex PCR, lists solely in-frame clones and lacks some. The sample has about 2.4 million clones, approximately 93% seen once. Adult donors, all healthy and HIV-negative, had no recent acute infections or vaccinations. On this clone itself: The antigen is undetermined.

Sequences were obtained from naive CD4+ T cells from PBMCs. This sample's subset: CD45RA+ positively selected. The sequence was collected from a man aged 18 to 29 in good health. Some clones in this sample may be carry-over from other donors' samples.

CDR3 protein: CASSFSNQPQHF. As DNA, the CDR3 is TGCGCCAGCAGCTTTAGCAATCAGCCCCAGCATTTT. V is TRBV5-1 and J is TRBJ1-5; unclear D gene. The CDR3 loop spans 12 amino acids. Germline CDR1 and CDR2: SGHRS and YFSETQ. V gave up 2 bases and J gave up 0 bases, with 0 bases separating them.